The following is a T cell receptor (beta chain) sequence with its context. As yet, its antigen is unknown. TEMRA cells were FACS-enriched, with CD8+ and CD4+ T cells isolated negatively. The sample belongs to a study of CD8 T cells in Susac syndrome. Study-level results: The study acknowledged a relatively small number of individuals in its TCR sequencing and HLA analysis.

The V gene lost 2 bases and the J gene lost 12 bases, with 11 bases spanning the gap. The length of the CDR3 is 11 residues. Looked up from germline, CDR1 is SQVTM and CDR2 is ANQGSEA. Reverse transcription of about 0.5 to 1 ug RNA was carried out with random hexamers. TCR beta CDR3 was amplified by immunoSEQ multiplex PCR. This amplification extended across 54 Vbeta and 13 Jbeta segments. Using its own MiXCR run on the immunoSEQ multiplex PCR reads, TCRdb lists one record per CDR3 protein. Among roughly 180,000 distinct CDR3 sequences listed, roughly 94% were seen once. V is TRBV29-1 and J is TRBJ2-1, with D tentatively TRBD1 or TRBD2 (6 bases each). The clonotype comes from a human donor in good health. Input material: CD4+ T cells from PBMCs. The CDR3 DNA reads TGCAGCGTTGAAATGGGGGGCGGGCAGTTCTTC. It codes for CSVEMGGGQFF.